The clone carrying this T cell receptor (beta chain) was seen more than once but under ten times. Antigen specificity is unknown. This sample is part of a study of cytomegalovirus exposure and HLA in healthy donors. Overall study context: Roughly 80 million unique TCRs from HLA-typed donors were held in an early data release.

Study observations and caveats: About 87% or about 30% of the time was how often most TCR beta V segments were productive, according to an earlier analysis.

PCR used 60 Vbeta primers and 13 Jbeta primers. TCRdb's copy holds only in-frame clones and misses some; the assay was immunoSEQ multiplex PCR. The sample yields some 200,000 clones, less than 85% seen once. From germline, CDR1 is SGHDN and CDR2 FVKESK. Between the trimmed V and J ends, which lost 2 bases and 2 bases, there was a span of 9 bases. CDR3 length equals 15 residues. Input material: PBMCs. The sequence derives from a girl aged 2 to 9 in good health and CMV-seronegative. The V and J genes are TRBV14 and TRBJ2-2, with D perhaps matching TRBD1 (5 bases). The CDR3 DNA is TGTGCCAGCAGCCAATGGCAGGGCAACACCGGGGAGCTGTTTTTT. This gives the protein CASSQWQGNTGELFF.